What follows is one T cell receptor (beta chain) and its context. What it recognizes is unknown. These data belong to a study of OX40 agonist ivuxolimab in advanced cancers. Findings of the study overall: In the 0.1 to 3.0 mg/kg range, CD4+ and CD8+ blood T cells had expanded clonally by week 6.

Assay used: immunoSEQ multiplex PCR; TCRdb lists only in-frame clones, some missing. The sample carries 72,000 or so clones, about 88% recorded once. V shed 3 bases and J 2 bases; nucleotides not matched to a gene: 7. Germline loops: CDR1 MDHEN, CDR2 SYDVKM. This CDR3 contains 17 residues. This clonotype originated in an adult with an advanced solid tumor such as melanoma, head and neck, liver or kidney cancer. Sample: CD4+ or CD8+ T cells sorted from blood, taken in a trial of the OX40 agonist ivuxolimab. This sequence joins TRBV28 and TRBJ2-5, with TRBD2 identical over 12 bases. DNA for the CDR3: TGTGCCAGCAGTTTTGTGAGACTAGCGGGAGAACAAGAGACCCAGTACTTC. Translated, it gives CASSFVRLAGEQETQYF.